The rows below give T cell receptor beta chains drawn from one sample of a study of cytomegalovirus exposure and HLA in healthy donors. The repertoire was sequenced with immunoSEQ multiplex PCR; TCRdb's copy has only in-frame clones and lacks some. The profile covers 220,000 or so clones, with under 80% appearing a single time and 1.8% taken by the ten largest. What was sequenced was PBMCs. These receptors all stem from a young woman in good health and CMV-seronegative. Each CDR3 is given with its conserved first and last residue. The D gene is left open where the match is weak. Some rows mark clone size as missing; the rest say once, few, many or name a class of expanded clone.

clone size	J gene	D gene	V gene	CDR3 DNA	CDR3 protein
.	TRBJ1-1	.	TRBV19	TGTGCCAGTCGGACTACCGGGCAGGGTGGCACTGAAGCTTTCTTT	CASRTTGQGGTEAFF
.	TRBJ2-7	.	TRBV2	TGTGCCAGCACCGGACTTGAAACCTACGAGCAGTACTTC	CASTGLETYEQYF
few	TRBJ2-1	.	TRBV5-1	TGCGCCAGCAGCGAGGATCTGGGTGAGCAGTTCTTC	CASSEDLGEQFF
once	TRBJ2-7	TRBD2	TRBV7-8	TGTGCCAGCAGCCGACTAGCCACCTACGAGCAGTACTTC	CASSRLATYEQYF
few	TRBJ1-2	.	TRBV4-1	TGCGCCAGCAGCCAAGGGGCCAAAAGCTATGGCTACACCTTC	CASSQGAKSYGYTF
.	TRBJ2-5	.	TRBV30	TGTGCCTGGAGTAACGGGTACCAAGAGACCCAGTACTTC	CAWSNGYQETQYF
.	TRBJ1-1	.	TRBV5-4	TGTGCCAGCAGCTTGAGAGGGAGTCCTGAAGCTTTCTTT	CASSLRGSPEAFF
.	TRBJ1-2	TRBD1	TRBV5-6	TGTGCCAGCAGCAGGGGGACAGGGGGATATCGGGGTGGCTACACCTTC	CASSRGTGGYRGGYTF
.	TRBJ1-2	.	TRBV6-5	TGTGCCAGCACCGAAGGGCAGGGGACTAACTATGGCTACACCTTC	CASTEGQGTNYGYTF
.	TRBJ1-1	TRBD1	TRBV29-1	TGCAGCGCTCCGACAGGGCAGAACACTGAAGCTTTCTTT	CSAPTGQNTEAFF
.	TRBJ2-5	TRBD1	TRBV27	TGTGCCAGCAGCCTACAGGGGGAAGAGACCCAGTACTTC	CASSLQGEETQYF
.	TRBJ2-2	TRBD1	TRBV2	TGTGCCAGCAGTCCAAGCGGGACAGGGGCCTGGCTGTTTTTT	CASSPSGTGAWLFF
.	TRBJ1-5	.	TRBV6-6	TGTGCCAGCAGCCCGGACATGGTGAGCAATCAGCCCCAGCATTTT	CASSPDMVSNQPQHF
few	TRBJ1-4	.	TRBV6-1	TGTGCCAGCAGTGAGTTGCGACTCAAACTGTTTTTT	CASSELRLKLFF
once	TRBJ2-1	TRBD2	TRBV4-1	TGCGCCAGCAGCCAATATTTTTTAGCAAGGCGGGAGGGGCACAATGAGCAGTTCTTC	CASSQYFLARREGHNEQFF
.	TRBJ2-4	TRBD2	TRBV6-6	TGTGCCAGCAGTCCCGGATTAGCGGGAGTCATAAACATTCAGTACTTC	CASSPGLAGVINIQYF
.	TRBJ2-7	TRBD1	TRBV5-5	TGTGCCAGCAGCTTGGAGGGGGCTGGCGGGCAGTACTTC	CASSLEGAGGQYF
few	TRBJ1-2	TRBD1	TRBV7-6	TGTGCCAGCAGGCAGGACAGGAACTATGGCTACACCTTC	CASRQDRNYGYTF
.	TRBJ2-3	TRBD2	TRBV9	TGTGCCAGCAGTGAAGGGCGACTAGCGGGGGCAGATACGCAGTATTTT	CASSEGRLAGADTQYF
few	TRBJ2-7	.	TRBV6-6	TGTGCCAGCAGGACCGGGACTTCGTCCTACGAGCAGTACTTC	CASRTGTSSYEQYF
.	TRBJ1-5	.	TRBV5-6	TGTGCCAGCGGATTGGGGGGGCAGGACAATCAGCCCCAGCATTTT	CASGLGGQDNQPQHF
once	TRBJ1-4	.	TRBV7-9	TGTGCCAGCAGCTTAGGGGCTGCAACTAATGAAAAACTGTTTTTT	CASSLGAATNEKLFF
.	TRBJ2-5	.	TRBV7-7	TGTGCTAGCAGCCCCGCGAGGGGGGAGACCCAGTACTTC	CASSPARGETQYF
.	TRBJ2-2	TRBD1	TRBV5-4	TGTGCCAGCAGCTTCTCGGAGACAGGGTACACCGGGGAGCTGTTTTTT	CASSFSETGYTGELFF
.	TRBJ2-3	.	TRBV28	TGTGCCAGCAGTTTTTCAGGGTTAACAGATACGCAGTATTTT	CASSFSGLTDTQYF
.	TRBJ2-5	TRBD2	TRBV7-8	TGTGCCAGCAGCTTAGGGGCGGGAGTCGGAGAGACCCAGTACTTC	CASSLGAGVGETQYF
.	TRBJ2-1	TRBD2	TRBV5-1	TGCGCCAGCAGCTTCCGGACTAGCGGGAGGTTGTCCGATGAGCAGTTCTTC	CASSFRTSGRLSDEQFF
few	TRBJ1-5	TRBD1	TRBV5-1	TGCGCCAGCAGCCCCGGACAGGGAGATCAGCCCCAGCATTTT	CASSPGQGDQPQHF
.	TRBJ1-1	TRBD1	TRBV5-8	TGTGCCAGCAGCAGAGACAGGGGGAAGAACACTGAAGCTTTCTTT	CASSRDRGKNTEAFF
once	TRBJ2-7	.	TRBV7-8	TGTGCCAGCAGCTTAGGGTCTACGAACCAAAACTACGAGCAGTACTTC	CASSLGSTNQNYEQYF
few	TRBJ1-2	.	TRBV21-1	TGTGCCAGCAGCAAAGGGAGGACAGGGACTTGGGGCTACACCTTC	CASSKGRTGTWGYTF
.	TRBJ2-1	TRBD2	TRBV15	TGTGCCACCAGCAGCGAGGCGGGAGGGGCCTACAATGAGCAGTTCTTC	CATSSEAGGAYNEQFF
few	TRBJ2-3	TRBD1	TRBV7-8	TGTGCCAGCAGCCCCACAGGGGGCGAAGTCGATACGCAGTATTTT	CASSPTGGEVDTQYF
few	TRBJ1-2	.	TRBV11-2	TGTGCCAGCAGCTTAGGGTGGGAGGCTTATGGCTACACCTTC	CASSLGWEAYGYTF
.	TRBJ2-7	TRBD1	TRBV13	TGTGCCAGCAGCACGCGACAGGGGTTCTCCTACGAGCAGTACTTC	CASSTRQGFSYEQYF
few	TRBJ2-3	TRBD2	TRBV7-9	TGTGCCAGCAGCTTATCGGGAGGCCCCCCAGATATACAGTATTTT	CASSLSGGPPDIQYF
.	TRBJ1-2	TRBD1	TRBV30	TGTGCCTGGGTTCCCCATAGGACAGGGGACGTTGGCTACACCTTC	CAWVPHRTGDVGYTF
.	TRBJ2-3	TRBD2	TRBV18	TGTGCCAGCTCAGGACGGACTAGCGGGATACAGGGGGATACGCAGTATTTT	CASSGRTSGIQGDTQYF
.	TRBJ2-7	.	TRBV27	TGTGCCAGCAGTTTATCGCCGGGGGAGGTCGGAGGCGAGCAGTACTTC	CASSLSPGEVGGEQYF
few	TRBJ2-1	.	TRBV5-7	TGTGCCAGCAGCTTGGAAGGGGGATCCTACAATGAGCAGTTCTTC	CASSLEGGSYNEQFF
.	TRBJ2-7	TRBD2	TRBV6-6	TGTGCCACCTCACCGTTAGCGGGGGAATACGAGCAGTACTTC	CATSPLAGEYEQYF
.	TRBJ1-2	.	TRBV30	TGTGCCTGGAGTGGTGCAGGGGTCTATGGCTACACCTTC	CAWSGAGVYGYTF
.	TRBJ2-7	TRBD1	TRBV4-1	TGCGCCAGCAGCCACACCCGGGACAGGGGTACCTACGAGCAGTACTTC	CASSHTRDRGTYEQYF
once	TRBJ2-7	.	TRBV5-4	TGTGCCAGCAGCTCGGTGGTGAACGAGCAGTACTTC	CASSSVVNEQYF
few	TRBJ1-1	TRBD1	TRBV11-2	TGTGCCAGCAGCGCTTTACAGGGGCTGGGCACTGAAGCTTTCTTT	CASSALQGLGTEAFF
.	TRBJ2-3	TRBD2	TRBV29-1	TGCAGCTCATCAAGCGGGGTTTCGGATACGCAGTATTTT	CSSSSGVSDTQYF
.	TRBJ2-1	.	TRBV11-3	TGTGCCAGCAGCTTTCCGTCCCTTTTAGGGGGGACAGTCAATGAGCAGTTCTTC	CASSFPSLLGGTVNEQFF
.	TRBJ2-2	TRBD2	TRBV4-1	TGCGCCAGCAGCCAAGAATATAGCGGGGGGGTCACCGGGGAGCTGTTTTTT	CASSQEYSGGVTGELFF
.	TRBJ2-3	.	TRBV19	TGTGCCAGTACTAGGGACATCTTCACAGATACGCAGTATTTT	CASTRDIFTDTQYF
.	TRBJ2-1	TRBD2	TRBV5-4	TGTGCCAGCGGGACTAGCGGCTACAATGAGCAGTTCTTC	CASGTSGYNEQFF
.	TRBJ1-2	.	TRBV21-1	TGTGCCAGCAGCAAACTAGACAGGGGCAACTATGGCTACACCTTC	CASSKLDRGNYGYTF
few	TRBJ1-2	TRBD1	TRBV19	TGTGCCAGTAGTAGGCAGGGGGCGAATAAGGTCTATGGCTACACCTTC	CASSRQGANKVYGYTF
.	TRBJ2-1	TRBD2	TRBV5-5	TGTGCCAGCAGCTTAGCGGGAGGTTCCCACAATGAGCAGTTCTTC	CASSLAGGSHNEQFF
.	TRBJ1-5	TRBD1	TRBV2	TGTGCCAGCAGTGTTGGGACAGTCCCCGGTCAGCCCCAGCATTTT	CASSVGTVPGQPQHF
few	TRBJ1-3	.	TRBV11-2	TGTGCCAGCAGCCCAAGACAGGTGCTCTCTGGAAACACCATATATTTT	CASSPRQVLSGNTIYF
.	TRBJ1-2	.	TRBV4-2	TGTGCCAGCAGCCCCTTACAGGGAAGTTCCTATGGCTACACCTTC	CASSPLQGSSYGYTF